The entry below gives a single T cell receptor (beta chain) sequence along with its context. Its target antigen remains unknown. The sample holds no much larger clone one base away, and base qualities are not on file. V is shortened by 4 bases, J by 6 bases, and the region joining them spans 11 bases. The CDR3, cysteine through phenylalanine, is 13 amino acids long. Here the CDR3 DNA is all that survives: 39 bases in frame from base 1. These data come from a study of blood T cells in healthy people across ages (dated by TCRdb to the mid-2010s). At the level of the whole study: In model experiments, template switching captured roughly one uniquely barcoded TCR beta cDNA molecule for every two T cells. Age-related changes in TCR beta repertoire diversity were measured in the study by deep sequencing normalized with unique cDNA molecular identifiers. Donors were grouped into four age groups: young (average about 15 years), middle-aged (less than 40), aged (around 66) and long-lived (about 90). To avoid experimental bias, donors of different ages were randomly spread across the sequencing lanes. For two donors (one aged 18 to 30 and one aged 80 or older), the study analyzed two additional independent replicas of 1 million unique cDNA reads from the same blood draw.

Receptor libraries were prepared by 5' RACE. The data were produced on an Illumina HiSeq 2500. The second PCR ran for about 7 to 11 cycles and used a J-beta primer mix along with a sample-barcoded 5' primer. Each TCR beta cDNA molecule received a unique molecular identifier from a template-switch 5' adaptor carrying 12 random nucleotides. Each sample yielded at least 2.5 million CDR3-containing paired-end reads. The Mint cDNA synthesis kit, primed by a TRBC-specific oligonucleotide, was used to synthesize first-strand cDNA from all RNA. Following uracil-DNA glycosylase treatment, a first 18-cycle PCR with universal primers M1SS and BC2_uni_R was performed on all cDNA. As for how the authors treated the data: For normalization, 1 million high-quality reads, each with a distinct molecular identifier, were randomly selected from each sample. Reads sharing molecular identifiers were discarded rather than binned into consensus sequences. MiTCR, set to a Q25 quality threshold and the strictest error-elimination algorithm, was used for CDR3 identification, clonotype clustering and error correction. A nonparametric unseen species model using Euler transformation provided a lower-bound estimate of total TCR beta diversity. Through fastp at Q25 and MiXCR, TCRdb rebuilt clones from the public reads, retaining in-frame beta chains. When rows share a CDR3 protein, they turn into one entry using the most common DNA and genes. The V and J calls were determined by TCRdb, not by the authors. This sample holds around 1,500,000 distinct CDR3 sequences; 28% were observed only once. Of the sample, 7.7% falls within the top ten clones.

Systemically healthy Caucasian individuals from Russia, approximately 39 in total and aged roughly 6 to 100 years, were included as donors. Approximately 11 milliliters of peripheral blood were drawn from each donor into EDTA-treated Vacutainer tubes. Ficoll-Paque density-gradient centrifugation was used to isolate PBMCs, with at least 7 million obtained per sample. Total RNA was extracted from PBMCs with Trizol reagent, with at least 6 micrograms obtained per sample. For every donor, an aliquot of PBMCs went through flow cytometry to measure the percentages of naive CD45RAhigh/CD27high T cells. The study at large found these results: Because donor CMV infection status was unknown, age-related changes in expanded clonotypes were potentially confounded. As age increased, observed TCR beta diversity per million T cells dropped in a roughly linear way, and a significant reduction was already evident by age 40. Compared with the aged group, more naive CD4+ T cells, fewer expanded clones and increased TCR diversity were shown by the long-lived group, suggesting age selection. Total diversity estimates from one million sequenced T cells were considered lower bounds and underestimates. Because profiling used bulk unsorted PBMCs, naive and antigen-experienced compartments could not be compared conclusively. There was a strong correlation between observed TCR beta diversity and the percentage of naive T cells measured by flow cytometry.

The receptor chain draws on TRBV12-3 or TRBV12-4 and TRBJ2-3, with a tentative D gene TRBD1 over 6 matching bases. The receptor comes from a woman in her 30s in good health. The material sequenced was blood. The CDR3 protein sequence reads: CASSSMQGDTQYF. At the DNA level, the sequence is TGTGCCAGCAGTTCTATGCAGGGGGATACGCAGTATTTT.